Listed below are T cell receptor beta chains from one sample, sequenced in a study of T cells in Graves' hyperthyroidism and ophthalmopathy. In TCRdb, the multiplex PCR reads were re-called with MiXCR into one record per CDR3 protein. The sample holds 550,000 to 600,000 distinct CDR3 sequences, 35% to 55% seen once. The sample taken for sequencing was peripheral blood or thyroid tissue (not recorded which). These receptors were collected from an adult woman with Graves' disease, either hyperthyroidism or ophthalmopathy (not recorded which). The CDR3 runs from the conserved cysteine through the conserved F or W. Fields, in order: J gene, D gene, V gene, clone size, CDR3 DNA, CDR3 protein. The D gene is left open where the match is weak. The size field is filled for only some rows; it gives once, few, many or a size class.

TRBJ2-2,.,TRBV7-9,many,TGTGCCAGCAGCTCCCAGGGAATCGGGTCCGGGGAGCTGTTTTTT,CASSSQGIGSGELFF
TRBJ2-7,.,TRBV10-2,many,TGCGCCAGCAGGAGGGGGGCAGGGGCCTACACGAGCTCCTACGAGCAGTACTTC,CASRRGAGAYTSSYEQYF
TRBJ2-7,.,TRBV20-1,many,TGCAGTGCACGTCCGGGGGCACATTACGAGCAGTACTTC,CSARPGAHYEQYF
TRBJ2-2,TRBD2,TRBV4-1,.,TGCGCCAGCAGCCCCGTAGGGCTAGCGGGAACCGGGGAGCTGTTTTTT,CASSPVGLAGTGELFF
TRBJ2-7,TRBD2,TRBV6-1,many,TGTGCCAGCAGTGATGTAGCGGGAGGGTACGAGCAGTACTTC,CASSDVAGGYEQYF
TRBJ1-6,TRBD1,TRBV7-9,many,TGTGCCAGCAGCTTGGGACTCCCGGGACAGGGCTACTATAATTCACCCCTCCACTTT,CASSLGLPGQGYYNSPLHF
TRBJ1-1,.,TRBV20-1,.,TGCAGTGCTAGAGATGACGGCACTGAAGCTTTCTTT,CSARDDGTEAFF
TRBJ2-5,TRBD1,TRBV24-1,.,TGTGCCACCAGTGACCCCGGGCAGGGGGCGGAAGAGACCCAGTACTTC,CATSDPGQGAEETQYF
TRBJ1-6,TRBD1,TRBV29-1,.,TGCAGCGTTGAAAGGACAGGGGGCGGCGGACTCCACTTT,CSVERTGGGGLHF
TRBJ1-2,TRBD1,TRBV7-9,.,TGTGCCAGCAGCTCGGGCGACAGGGCCGGATGGAGCTATGGCTACACCTTC,CASSSGDRAGWSYGYTF
TRBJ2-2,.,TRBV13,.,TGTGCCAGCAGCTTATTATCCAGAGGACAGTCACCTACCGGGGAGCTGTTTTTT,CASSLLSRGQSPTGELFF
TRBJ2-7,TRBD1,TRBV9,many,TGTGCCAGCAGCGCGGGACAGGGCCCTTACGAGCAGTACTTC,CASSAGQGPYEQYF
TRBJ2-7,.,TRBV5-6,many,TGTGCCAGCAGCTTGGCCCCTAGCGACACCTACGAGCAGTACTTC,CASSLAPSDTYEQYF
TRBJ1-2,.,TRBV27,.,TGTGCCAGCAGTACCCTCGGAGGGGGGGGCTACACCTTC,CASSTLGGGGYTF
TRBJ1-3,.,TRBV6-5,many,TGTGCCAGCAGGACGAGGGGAAACACCATATATTTT,CASRTRGNTIYF
TRBJ2-7,.,TRBV30,few,TGTGCCTGGAGCGAAGTTCTAGCCTACGAGCAGTACTTC,CAWSEVLAYEQYF
TRBJ1-1,.,TRBV11-2,many,TGTGCCAGCAGCTTAGGCCTCAGTCGTGACACTGAAGCTTTCTTT,CASSLGLSRDTEAFF
TRBJ2-7,.,TRBV2,many,TGTGCCAGCAGCCTTTGGAGTGGCCACGAGCAGTACTTC,CASSLWSGHEQYF
TRBJ1-4,TRBD1,TRBV5-1,many,TGCGCCAGCAGCCTGACAGGGAATGAAAAACTGTTTTTT,CASSLTGNEKLFF
TRBJ2-7,TRBD1,TRBV29-1,.,TGCAGCGTCTCGCGACAGGGGATCGGCGAGCAGTACTTC,CSVSRQGIGEQYF
TRBJ2-7,.,TRBV30,.,TGTGCCTGGAGTGATCGGGGGAGGCAGTACTTC,CAWSDRGRQYF
TRBJ2-7,.,TRBV11-2,many,TGTGCCAGCAGCCCGGACCCCGCCGCCTACGAGCAGTACTTC,CASSPDPAAYEQYF
TRBJ1-1,.,TRBV29-1,.,TGCAGCGTTGTCTTCAGTAAATGGGGCCAGAACACTGAAGCTTTCTTT,CSVVFSKWGQNTEAFF
TRBJ1-1,TRBD1,TRBV29-1,many,TGCAGCGTGACTCAACCCGGACAGGAACGGAACACTGAAGCTTTCTTT,CSVTQPGQERNTEAFF
TRBJ2-7,.,TRBV6-6,many,TGTGCCAGCAGATCCGCATACGAGCAGTACTTC,CASRSAYEQYF
TRBJ1-4,.,TRBV25-1,.,TGTGCCAGCAGTCCGGTGGAGGGCAGGGGTAATGAAAAACTGTTTTTT,CASSPVEGRGNEKLFF
TRBJ1-5,TRBD1,TRBV2,few,TGTGCCAGCAGTGACGACAGGGGCGGGGATCAGCCCCAGCATTTT,CASSDDRGGDQPQHF
TRBJ1-1,TRBD1,TRBV7-9,many,TGTGCCAGCATCCCCAAGGGCAGGGGGAAGATTTTTAACACTGAAGCTTTCTTT,CASIPKGRGKIFNTEAFF